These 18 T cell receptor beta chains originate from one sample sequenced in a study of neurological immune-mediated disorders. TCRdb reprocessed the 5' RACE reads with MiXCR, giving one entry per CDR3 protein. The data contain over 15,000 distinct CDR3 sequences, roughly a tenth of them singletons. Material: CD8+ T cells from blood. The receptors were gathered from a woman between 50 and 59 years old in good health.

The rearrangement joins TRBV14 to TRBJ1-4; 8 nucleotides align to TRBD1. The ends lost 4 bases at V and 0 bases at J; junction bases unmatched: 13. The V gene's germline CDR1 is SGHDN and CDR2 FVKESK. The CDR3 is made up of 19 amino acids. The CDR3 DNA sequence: TGTGCCAGCAGCCCGTGGGGCGACAGGGGAGTTGCAACTAATGAAAAACTGTTTTTT. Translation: CASSPWGDRGVATNEKLFF. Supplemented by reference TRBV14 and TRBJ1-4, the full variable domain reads EAGVTQFPSHSVIEKGQTVTLRCDPISGHDNLYWYRRVMGKEIKFLLHFVKESKQDESGMPNNRFLAERTGGTYSTLKVQPAELEDSGVYFCASSPWGDRGVATNEKLFFGSGTQLSVL.

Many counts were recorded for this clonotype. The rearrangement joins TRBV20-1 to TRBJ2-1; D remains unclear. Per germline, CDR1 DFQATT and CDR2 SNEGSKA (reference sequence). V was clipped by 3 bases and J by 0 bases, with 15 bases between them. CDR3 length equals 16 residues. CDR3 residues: CSARRRAVSSYNEQFF. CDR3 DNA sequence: TGCAGTGCTAGGCGCCGTGCGGTGAGCTCCTACAATGAGCAGTTCTTC.

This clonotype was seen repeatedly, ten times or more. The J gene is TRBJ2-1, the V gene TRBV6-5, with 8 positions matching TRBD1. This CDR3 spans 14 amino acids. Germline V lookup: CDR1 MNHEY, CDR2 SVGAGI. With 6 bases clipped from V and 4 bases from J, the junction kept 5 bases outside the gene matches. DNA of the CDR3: TGTGCCAGCAGAGACAGGGGCCAATACAATGAGCAGTTCTTC. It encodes CASRDRGQYNEQFF.

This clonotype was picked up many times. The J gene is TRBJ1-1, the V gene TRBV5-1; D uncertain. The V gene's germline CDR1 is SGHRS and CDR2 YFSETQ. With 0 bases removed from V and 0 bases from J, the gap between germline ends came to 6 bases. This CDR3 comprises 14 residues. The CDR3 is CASSLAELNTEAFF. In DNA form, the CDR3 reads TGCGCCAGCAGCTTGGCCGAATTGAACACTGAAGCTTTCTTT.

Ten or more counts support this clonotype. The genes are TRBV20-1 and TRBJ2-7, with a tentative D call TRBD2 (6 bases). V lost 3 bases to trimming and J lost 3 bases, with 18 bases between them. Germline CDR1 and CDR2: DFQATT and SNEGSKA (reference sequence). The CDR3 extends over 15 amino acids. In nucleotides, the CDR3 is TGCAGTGCTAGCCCCCCCGGGTGGGGAGGCTACGAGCAGTACTTC. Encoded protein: CSASPPGWGGYEQYF.

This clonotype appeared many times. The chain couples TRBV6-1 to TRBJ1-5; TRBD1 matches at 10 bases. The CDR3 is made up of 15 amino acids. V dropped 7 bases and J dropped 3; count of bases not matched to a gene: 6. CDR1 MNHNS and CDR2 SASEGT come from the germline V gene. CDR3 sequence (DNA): TGTGCCAGCACCGGGACAGGGGAGTCCAATCAGCCCCAGCATTTT. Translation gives CASTGTGESNQPQHF.

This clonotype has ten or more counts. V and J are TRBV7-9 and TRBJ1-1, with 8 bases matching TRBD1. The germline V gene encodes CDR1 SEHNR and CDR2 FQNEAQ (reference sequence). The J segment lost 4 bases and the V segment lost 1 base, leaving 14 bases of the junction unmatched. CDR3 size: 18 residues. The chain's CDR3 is CASSLDGAGGMVVTEAFF. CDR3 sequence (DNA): TGTGCCAGCAGCTTAGACGGGGCAGGGGGCATGGTGGTCACTGAAGCTTTCTTT.

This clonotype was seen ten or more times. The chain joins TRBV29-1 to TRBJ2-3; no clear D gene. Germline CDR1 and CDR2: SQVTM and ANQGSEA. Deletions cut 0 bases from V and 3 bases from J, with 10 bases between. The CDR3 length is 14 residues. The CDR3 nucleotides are TGCAGCGTTGAAGATCTAAGCAAAACAGATACGCAGTATTTT. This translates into CSVEDLSKTDTQYF.

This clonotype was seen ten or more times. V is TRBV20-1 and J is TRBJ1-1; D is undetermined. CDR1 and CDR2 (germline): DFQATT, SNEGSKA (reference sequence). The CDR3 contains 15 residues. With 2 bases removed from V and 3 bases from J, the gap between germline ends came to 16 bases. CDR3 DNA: TGCAGTGCTAGAAGGAGGTCCTGGGTGGACACTGAAGCTTTCTTT. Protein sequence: CSARRRSWVDTEAFF.

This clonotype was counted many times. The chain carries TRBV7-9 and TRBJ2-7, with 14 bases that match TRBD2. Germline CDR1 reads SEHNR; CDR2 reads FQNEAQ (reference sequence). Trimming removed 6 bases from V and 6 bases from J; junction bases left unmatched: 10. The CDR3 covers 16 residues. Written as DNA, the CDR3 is TGTGCCAGCAGTCCCGGGACTAGCGGGAGCATCGGCGAGCAGTACTTC. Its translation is CASSPGTSGSIGEQYF.

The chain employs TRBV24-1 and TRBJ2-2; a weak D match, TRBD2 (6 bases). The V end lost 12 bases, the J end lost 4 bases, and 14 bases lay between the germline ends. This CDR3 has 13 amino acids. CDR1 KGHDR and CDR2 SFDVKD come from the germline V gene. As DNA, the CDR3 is TGTGCCTCGAGCGGGCCCCGCACCGGGGAGCTGTTTTTT. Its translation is CASSGPRTGELFF.

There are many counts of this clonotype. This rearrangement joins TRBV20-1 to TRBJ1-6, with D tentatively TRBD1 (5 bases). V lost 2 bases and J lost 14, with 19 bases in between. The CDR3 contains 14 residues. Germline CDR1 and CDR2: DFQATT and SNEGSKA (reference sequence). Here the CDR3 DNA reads TGCAGTGCTAGAACTACCGACAGCCGACTAACCCTCCACTTT. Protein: CSARTTDSRLTLHF.

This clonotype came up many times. CDR3 nucleotide sequence: TGCGCCAGCAGCCCCCTAGGCGTCGAGTACGATATCGAGCAGTACTTC. Protein: CASSPLGVEYDIEQYF. The chain couples TRBV5-1 to TRBJ2-7; D ambiguous. CDR3 length: 16 residues. V was trimmed by 4 bases and J by 6 bases, leaving 23 bases between them. In germline, CDR1 is SGHRS, CDR2 YFSETQ.

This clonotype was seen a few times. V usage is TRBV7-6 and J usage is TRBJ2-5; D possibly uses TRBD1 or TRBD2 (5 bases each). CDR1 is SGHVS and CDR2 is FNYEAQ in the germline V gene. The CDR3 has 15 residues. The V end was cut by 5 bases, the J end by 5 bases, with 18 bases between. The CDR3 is CASSPQIGTVETQYF. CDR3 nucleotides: TGTGCCAGCAGCCCCCAGATAGGGACCGTGGAGACCCAGTACTTC. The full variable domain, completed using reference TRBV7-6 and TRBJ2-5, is GAGVSQSPRYKVTKRGQDVALRCDPISGHVSLYWYRQALGQGPEFLTYFNYEAQQDKSGLPNDRFSAERPEGSISTLTIQRTEQRDSAMYRCASSPQIGTVETQYFGPGTRLLVL.

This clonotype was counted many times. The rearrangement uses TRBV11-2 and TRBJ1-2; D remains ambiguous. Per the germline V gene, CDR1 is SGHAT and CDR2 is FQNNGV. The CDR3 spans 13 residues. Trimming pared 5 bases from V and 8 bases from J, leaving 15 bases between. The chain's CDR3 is CASSQWRVDGYTF. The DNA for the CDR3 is TGTGCCAGCAGCCAGTGGCGGGTGGACGGCTACACCTTC.

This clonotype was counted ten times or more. CDR3 loop: CASSTTSEQYF. CDR3 DNA: TGTGCCAGCAGCACCACTAGCGAGCAGTACTTC. This chain uses TRBV5-5 with TRBJ2-7; D perhaps matches TRBD2 (5 bases). The V gene lost 4 bases and the J gene lost 6 bases, with 8 bases spanning the gap. This CDR3 has 11 amino acids. CDR1 and CDR2 from the germline V gene are SGHKS and YYEKEE (reference sequence).

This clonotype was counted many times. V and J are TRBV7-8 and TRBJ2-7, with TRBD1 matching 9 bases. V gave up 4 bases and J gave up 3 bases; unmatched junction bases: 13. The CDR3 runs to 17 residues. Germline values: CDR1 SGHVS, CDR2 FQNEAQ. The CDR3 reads CASSSRPGTGIFYEQYF. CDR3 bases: TGTGCCAGCAGCTCGCGTCCCGGGACAGGGATTTTCTACGAGCAGTACTTC.

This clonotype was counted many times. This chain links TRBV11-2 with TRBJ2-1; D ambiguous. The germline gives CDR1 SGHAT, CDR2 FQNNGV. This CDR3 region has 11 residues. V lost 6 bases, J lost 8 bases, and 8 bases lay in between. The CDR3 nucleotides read TGTGCCAGCAGTCATGCAGATGAGCAGTTCTTC. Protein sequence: CASSHADEQFF. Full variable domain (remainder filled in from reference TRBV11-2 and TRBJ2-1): EAGVAQSPRYKIIEKRQSVAFWCNPISGHATLYWYQQILGQGPKLLIQFQNNGVVDDSQLPKDRFSAERLKGVDSTLKIQPAKLEDSAVYLCASSHADEQFFGPGTRLTVL.